This entry lists 15 T cell receptor beta chains sequenced from one sample in a study of T cells in Graves' hyperthyroidism and ophthalmopathy. It was RNA transcripts that yielded the amplified TCR beta CDR3 regions. The TCR CDR3 first-round RT-PCR relied on the HTBI primer set. Using its own MiXCR run on the multiplex PCR reads, TCRdb lists one record per CDR3 protein. The sample holds about 270,000 distinct CDR3 sequences, approximately 20% seen once. The specimen sequenced was blood. The receptors here all came from a man under 40 with Graves' ophthalmopathy.

This clonotype has just a few counts. V is TRBV2 and J is TRBJ1-1; D uncertain. Germline V gene lookup returns CDR1 SNHLY and CDR2 FYNNEI. Trimming stripped 8 bases from V and 4 bases from J, with 14 bases between. This CDR3 region has 13 residues. CDR3 protein: CASGLEVGTEAFF. CDR3 DNA sequence: TGTGCCAGCGGGTTGGAGGTTGGCACTGAAGCTTTCTTT.

This clonotype was seen more than once but under ten times. This chain connects TRBV6-1 to TRBJ2-5; the match to TRBD2 covers 10 bases. CDR3 length equals 16 residues. V gave up 6 bases and J gave up 4 bases; unmatched junction bases: 11. CDR1 MNHNS and CDR2 SASEGT come from the germline V gene. This CDR3 reads CASRDRASGSPETQYF. CDR3 nucleotide sequence: TGTGCCAGCAGGGACAGGGCTAGCGGGAGCCCAGAGACCCAGTACTTC.

This chain uses TRBV19 with TRBJ1-1; maybe TRBD1 (5 bases). This CDR3 has 15 amino acids. The V end was cut by 7 bases, the J end by 1 base, with 16 bases between. Per the germline V gene, CDR1 is LNHDA and CDR2 is SQIVND (reference sequence). CDR3 protein: CASTLPGRENTEAFF. In DNA form, the CDR3 reads TGTGCCAGTACTTTACCGGGACGGGAGAACACTGAAGCTTTCTTT. Variable domain in full (rest from reference TRBV19 and TRBJ1-1): DGGITQSPKYLFRKEGQNVTLSCEQNLNHDAMYWYRQDPGQGLRLIYYSQIVNDFQKGDIAEGYSVSREKKESFPLTVTSAQKNPTAFYLCASTLPGRENTEAFFGQGTRLTVV.

This chain links TRBV12-3 or TRBV12-4 with TRBJ1-5; 10 bases match TRBD1. Unmatched junction bases numbered 4, after V lost 3 bases and J lost 2 bases. The CDR3 is 16 amino acids. CDR3: CASSLVTGGRNQPQHF. Written as DNA, the CDR3 is TGTGCCAGCAGTTTGGTGACAGGGGGCCGCAATCAGCCCCAGCATTTT.

This clonotype was counted ten times or more. The chain recombines TRBV2 with TRBJ1-6; D unclear. Trimming removed 1 base from V and 10 bases from J, with 8 bases in between. The germline gives CDR1 SNHLY, CDR2 FYNNEI. This CDR3 is 13 amino acids long. This CDR3 reads CASSEVVGSPLHF. CDR3 in DNA: TGTGCCAGCAGTGAAGTCGTCGGGTCACCCCTCCACTTT.

This clonotype showed up many times. The chain couples TRBV28 to TRBJ1-1, with no clear D. Trimming removed 8 bases at V and 4 bases at J, with 14 bases between. The V gene's germline CDR1 is MDHEN and CDR2 SYDVKM. The CDR3 length is 13 residues. Here the CDR3 DNA reads TGTGCCAGCCGGAACCGTATTGGCACTGAAGCTTTCTTT. Protein sequence: CASRNRIGTEAFF.

There are many counts of this clonotype. J is TRBJ1-1 and V is TRBV6-1; no reliable D call. V was cut by 2 bases and J by 0 bases, with 7 bases left in between. The CDR3 is 14 residues long. CDR1 MNHNS and CDR2 SASEGT come from the germline V gene. Here the CDR3 DNA reads TGTGCCAGCAGTGAAACTCGGCTGAACACTGAAGCTTTCTTT. This gives the protein CASSETRLNTEAFF.

This clonotype was counted at least ten times. The chain combines TRBV28 with TRBJ2-3; 7 bases align to TRBD2. The CDR3 is 17 amino acids. J lost 3 bases, V lost 5 bases, and 14 bases had no gene match. Per the germline V gene, CDR1 is MDHEN and CDR2 is SYDVKM. The CDR3 nucleotides are TGTGCCAGCAGTCCCCTTCTGGCGGGAGACGAGACAGATACGCAGTATTTT. This sequence encodes CASSPLLAGDETDTQYF.

This clonotype has a handful of counts. CDR3 sequence reads: CASSNPRSPPYEQYF. In DNA form, the CDR3 reads TGTGCCAGCAGTAACCCCCGCAGTCCACCTTACGAGCAGTACTTC. The V and J genes are TRBV27 and TRBJ2-7; D uncertain. The V gene lost 5 bases and the J gene lost 4 bases, with 18 bases spanning the gap. The germline V gene encodes CDR1 MNHEY and CDR2 SMNVEV (reference sequence). CDR3 size: 15 residues.

At least ten counts were recorded for this clonotype. The V and J genes are TRBV6-1 and TRBJ1-1; TRBD1 matches at 8 bases. V shed 4 bases and J 0 bases; nucleotides not matched to a gene: 10. CDR3 length equals 17 residues. Germline V gives CDR1 MNHNS, CDR2 SASEGT. The CDR3 DNA sequence: TGTGCCAGCAGTGTCCAAACAGGGGGGCGCGTGAACACTGAAGCTTTCTTT. It encodes CASSVQTGGRVNTEAFF.

This clonotype came up many times. This sequence joins TRBV11-2 and TRBJ2-7, with 9 bases identical to TRBD2. The length of the CDR3 is 17 residues. Germline CDR1 reads SGHAT; CDR2 reads FQNNGV. Trimming at V came to 5 bases and at J to 1 base, leaving 12 bases not matched to a gene. As DNA, the CDR3 is TGTGCCAGCAGCCTGAATAGTAGGCTAGCGGGGTCCTACGAGCAGTACTTC. Its translation is CASSLNSRLAGSYEQYF. The variable domain in full, completed from reference TRBV11-2 and TRBJ2-7, reads EAGVAQSPRYKIIEKRQSVAFWCNPISGHATLYWYQQILGQGPKLLIQFQNNGVVDDSQLPKDRFSAERLKGVDSTLKIQPAKLEDSAVYLCASSLNSRLAGSYEQYFGPGTRLTVT.

The rearrangement links TRBV6-2 or TRBV6-3 to TRBJ1-4; D is undetermined. This CDR3 is built from 16 residues. Deletions cut 0 bases from V and 5 bases from J, with 13 bases between. Germline loops: CDR1 MNHEY, CDR2 SVGEGT. The CDR3 protein is CASSYSSRPSNEKLFF. The CDR3 region has the DNA TGTGCCAGCAGTTACTCGAGTAGGCCAAGCAATGAAAAACTGTTTTTT.

The V gene is TRBV12-3 or TRBV12-4, the J gene TRBJ2-3, with 16 bases identical to TRBD2. V dropped 6 bases and J dropped 6; count of bases not matched to a gene: 3. The CDR3 is 15 amino acids. CDR3 nucleotide sequence: TGTGCCAGCAGCACGGGACTAGCGGGAGGGGATACGCAGTATTTT. This encodes CASSTGLAGGDTQYF.

The chain has TRBV6-1 and TRBJ1-2; 7 nucleotides agree with TRBD1. The V segment lost 5 bases and the J segment 6 bases; nucleotides outside the gene matches: 9. Germline CDR1 and CDR2: MNHNS and SASEGT. CDR3 length: 14 amino acids. This CDR3 reads CASSLRQGSDGYTF. The CDR3 nucleotides are TGTGCCAGCAGTCTACGACAGGGCAGCGATGGCTACACCTTC.

As for this clonotype: It may be a read error: a sequence one base away is much more abundant. The DNA for the CDR3 is TGTGCCTGGAGTGTACTGGGGGGCAGGGGCACTGAAGCTTTCTTT. Translated, it gives CAWSVLGGRGTEAFF. The V gene is TRBV30, the J gene TRBJ1-1; possible D gene TRBD1, 6 bases. Germline V lookup: CDR1 GTSNPN, CDR2 SVGIG (reference sequence). Trimming removed 0 bases from V and 4 bases from J, with 15 bases in between. This CDR3 is built from 15 residues.